Listed below are T cell receptor beta chains from one sample, sequenced in a study of blood T cell repertoires in COVID-19. Measured with immunoSEQ multiplex PCR; TCRdb has only the in-frame clones, and not every one. Of some 200,000 clones detected, about 83% appear once; the ten largest clones hold approximately 4%. The sample was peripheral blood. These receptors came from a man between 18 and 29 years old with active or convalescent COVID-19. Both conserved end residues are part of each CDR3. Each record gives: J gene, clone size, V gene, D gene, CDR3 protein, CDR3 DNA. The D gene is left open where the match is weak. For some rows the clone size is stated as once, few or many, or as a class when expanded; others skip it.

j_gene: TRBJ1-4; abundance: few; v_gene: TRBV27; d_gene: NA; CDR3aa: CASSLGGGPNEKLFF; CDR3nt: TGTGCCAGCTCACTAGGGGGGGGTCCTAATGAAAAACTGTTTTTT
j_gene: TRBJ2-3; abundance: NA; v_gene: TRBV4-2; d_gene: NA; CDR3aa: CASSQPPSSTSDTQYF; CDR3nt: TGTGCCAGCAGCCAACCCCCGTCTAGCACCTCAGATACGCAGTATTTT
j_gene: TRBJ1-3; abundance: NA; v_gene: TRBV10-3; d_gene: NA; CDR3aa: CAISPSSNTIYF; CDR3nt: TGTGCCATCAGTCCGAGCTCAAACACCATATATTTT
j_gene: TRBJ1-2; abundance: once; v_gene: TRBV29-1; d_gene: TRBD1; CDR3aa: CSAQQGMGYGYTF; CDR3nt: TGCAGCGCCCAACAGGGGATGGGTTATGGCTACACCTTC
j_gene: TRBJ1-2; abundance: NA; v_gene: TRBV3-1/TRBV3-2; d_gene: NA; CDR3aa: CASSQATSYGYTF; CDR3nt: TGTGCCAGCAGCCAGGCCACCTCATATGGCTACACCTTC
j_gene: TRBJ1-5; abundance: NA; v_gene: TRBV27; d_gene: TRBD1; CDR3aa: CASSGTGGQPQHF; CDR3nt: TGTGCCAGCAGTGGAACAGGGGGACAGCCCCAGCATTTT
j_gene: TRBJ2-7; abundance: NA; v_gene: TRBV28; d_gene: TRBD1; CDR3aa: CASSPWTGTDSSYEQYF; CDR3nt: TGTGCCAGCAGTCCCTGGACAGGGACGGACAGCTCCTACGAGCAGTACTTC
j_gene: TRBJ1-1; abundance: NA; v_gene: TRBV6-5; d_gene: NA; CDR3aa: CASSYDVRQLNTEAFF; CDR3nt: TGTGCCAGCAGTTACGATGTCAGGCAGTTAAACACTGAAGCTTTCTTT
j_gene: TRBJ1-2; abundance: NA; v_gene: TRBV27; d_gene: TRBD1; CDR3aa: CASSLSGQSYGYTF; CDR3nt: TGTGCCAGCAGTTTATCGGGACAGAGCTATGGCTACACCTTC
j_gene: TRBJ1-1; abundance: NA; v_gene: TRBV19; d_gene: NA; CDR3aa: CASSIATGYTEAFF; CDR3nt: TGTGCCAGTAGTATAGCAACAGGGTACACTGAAGCTTTCTTT
j_gene: TRBJ2-4; abundance: NA; v_gene: TRBV3-1/TRBV3-2; d_gene: TRBD2; CDR3aa: CASSRGRGNIQYF; CDR3nt: TGTGCCAGCAGCCGAGGGCGGGGGAACATTCAGTACTTC
j_gene: TRBJ2-4; abundance: once; v_gene: TRBV28; d_gene: NA; CDR3aa: CASSLWRTTADKTFQYF; CDR3nt: TGTGCCAGCAGTTTATGGCGGACTACCGCTGACAAAACATTTCAGTACTTC
j_gene: TRBJ2-2; abundance: NA; v_gene: TRBV4-1; d_gene: TRBD1; CDR3aa: CASSQDGWTGSITGELFF; CDR3nt: TGCGCCAGCAGCCAAGACGGTTGGACAGGGAGTATCACCGGGGAGCTGTTTTTT
j_gene: TRBJ1-1; abundance: NA; v_gene: TRBV21-1; d_gene: NA; CDR3aa: CASSNQGANTEAFF; CDR3nt: TGTGCCAGCAGCAATCAGGGCGCAAACACTGAAGCTTTCTTT
j_gene: TRBJ2-3; abundance: NA; v_gene: TRBV6-2/TRBV6-3; d_gene: TRBD2; CDR3aa: CASSYRPGGITDTQYF; CDR3nt: TGTGCCAGCAGTTACAGGCCGGGAGGGATCACAGATACGCAGTATTTT
j_gene: TRBJ2-1; abundance: NA; v_gene: TRBV27; d_gene: NA; CDR3aa: CASSLGVPLPYGNEQFF; CDR3nt: TGTGCCAGCAGTTTAGGAGTCCCTCTCCCTTATGGCAATGAGCAGTTCTTC
j_gene: TRBJ1-4; abundance: NA; v_gene: TRBV19; d_gene: NA; CDR3aa: CASSIFSHLVGSGKLFF; CDR3nt: TGTGCCAGTAGTATCTTCTCGCACCTTGTGGGGAGCGGGAAACTGTTTTTT
j_gene: TRBJ1-4; abundance: NA; v_gene: TRBV2; d_gene: NA; CDR3aa: CASSLLVLNEKLFF; CDR3nt: TGTGCCAGCAGTCTACTCGTTCTTAATGAAAAACTGTTTTTT
j_gene: TRBJ1-1; abundance: NA; v_gene: TRBV7-9; d_gene: TRBD1; CDR3aa: CASSGQGWVTEAFF; CDR3nt: TGTGCCAGCAGCGGACAGGGCTGGGTCACTGAAGCTTTCTTT
j_gene: TRBJ1-1; abundance: NA; v_gene: TRBV11-2; d_gene: NA; CDR3aa: CASSRQAEAFF; CDR3nt: TGTGCCAGCAGTCGACAGGCTGAAGCTTTCTTT
j_gene: TRBJ1-2; abundance: NA; v_gene: TRBV4-3; d_gene: TRBD1; CDR3aa: CASSHPPRTGAYGYTF; CDR3nt: TGCGCCAGCAGCCATCCCCCAAGGACAGGGGCCTATGGCTACACCTTC
j_gene: TRBJ1-2; abundance: NA; v_gene: TRBV5-6; d_gene: NA; CDR3aa: CASSPGRRGPVNGYTF; CDR3nt: TGTGCCAGCAGCCCAGGCCGACGCGGGCCCGTTAATGGCTACACCTTC
j_gene: TRBJ1-2; abundance: once; v_gene: TRBV11-2; d_gene: NA; CDR3aa: CASSLEGQPNYGYTF; CDR3nt: TGTGCCAGCAGCTTGGAAGGACAGCCTAACTATGGCTACACCTTC
j_gene: TRBJ1-1; abundance: NA; v_gene: TRBV24-1; d_gene: NA; CDR3aa: CATSSNSWTEAFF; CDR3nt: TGTGCCACCAGTAGCAACTCATGGACTGAAGCTTTCTTT
j_gene: TRBJ2-1; abundance: NA; v_gene: TRBV5-5; d_gene: TRBD2; CDR3aa: CASSLASGVYNEQFF; CDR3nt: TGTGCCAGCAGCTTGGCTAGCGGGGTATACAATGAGCAGTTCTTC
j_gene: TRBJ2-1; abundance: NA; v_gene: TRBV6-5; d_gene: TRBD1; CDR3aa: CASSPTGVRINEQFF; CDR3nt: TGTGCCAGCAGTCCGACAGGGGTTCGGATCAATGAGCAGTTCTTC
j_gene: TRBJ2-2; abundance: NA; v_gene: TRBV28; d_gene: NA; CDR3aa: CASSFGRYTGELFF; CDR3nt: TGTGCCAGCAGTTTTGGGCGTTACACCGGGGAGCTGTTTTTT
j_gene: TRBJ2-5; abundance: NA; v_gene: TRBV28; d_gene: NA; CDR3aa: CASSFVQGRETQYF; CDR3nt: TGTGCCAGCAGTTTTGTTCAGGGGAGAGAGACCCAGTACTTC
j_gene: TRBJ2-7; abundance: once; v_gene: TRBV11-3; d_gene: NA; CDR3aa: CASNTGYDEQYF; CDR3nt: TGTGCCAGCAACACAGGGTACGACGAGCAGTACTTC
j_gene: TRBJ1-1; abundance: NA; v_gene: TRBV4-3; d_gene: NA; CDR3aa: CASSQVQNTEAFF; CDR3nt: TGCGCCAGCAGCCAAGTTCAGAACACTGAAGCTTTCTTT
j_gene: TRBJ2-4; abundance: NA; v_gene: TRBV5-1; d_gene: NA; CDR3aa: CASSRGNEVEGSKNIQYF; CDR3nt: TGCGCCAGCAGCCGGGGGAACGAAGTAGAGGGCTCGAAAAACATTCAGTACTTC
j_gene: TRBJ2-1; abundance: once; v_gene: TRBV4-3; d_gene: NA; CDR3aa: CASSQDAGRFGGEQFF; CDR3nt: TGCGCCAGCAGCCAAGACGCAGGGCGATTCGGAGGGGAGCAGTTCTTC
j_gene: TRBJ2-4; abundance: NA; v_gene: TRBV29-1; d_gene: TRBD2; CDR3aa: CSVPGTSGGRVDIQYF; CDR3nt: TGCAGCGTACCCGGGACTAGCGGGGGGAGGGTGGACATTCAGTACTTC
j_gene: TRBJ1-2; abundance: NA; v_gene: TRBV28; d_gene: NA; CDR3aa: CAVAGTTNYGYTF; CDR3nt: TGTGCGGTCGCGGGAACCACTAACTATGGCTACACCTTC
j_gene: TRBJ1-4; abundance: NA; v_gene: TRBV28; d_gene: TRBD1; CDR3aa: CASSLDWTGTNEKLFF; CDR3nt: TGTGCCAGCAGTTTAGATTGGACAGGGACTAATGAAAAACTGTTTTTT
j_gene: TRBJ1-1; abundance: NA; v_gene: TRBV11-1; d_gene: NA; CDR3aa: CASSLMTEEAFF; CDR3nt: TGTGCCAGCAGCTTAATGACTGAAGAAGCTTTCTTT
j_gene: TRBJ2-1; abundance: NA; v_gene: TRBV7-3; d_gene: NA; CDR3aa: CASSPAASSYNEQFF; CDR3nt: TGTGCCAGCAGCCCCGCCGCTAGCTCCTACAATGAGCAGTTCTTC
j_gene: TRBJ1-2; abundance: NA; v_gene: TRBV6-6; d_gene: NA; CDR3aa: CASRLQGSDYGYTF; CDR3nt: TGTGCCAGCAGACTACAGGGCTCGGACTATGGCTACACCTTC
j_gene: TRBJ1-1; abundance: NA; v_gene: TRBV18; d_gene: NA; CDR3aa: CASSPAGTEAFF; CDR3nt: TGTGCCAGCTCACCGGCGGGAACTGAAGCTTTCTTT
j_gene: TRBJ1-5; abundance: NA; v_gene: TRBV5-1; d_gene: TRBD1; CDR3aa: CASSLTGVSQPQHF; CDR3nt: TGCGCCAGCAGCTTGACAGGGGTTAGTCAGCCCCAGCATTTT
j_gene: TRBJ1-6; abundance: once; v_gene: TRBV10-3; d_gene: TRBD1; CDR3aa: CAISESGQNSPLHF; CDR3nt: TGTGCCATCAGTGAGTCGGGACAGAATTCACCCCTCCACTTT
j_gene: TRBJ2-1; abundance: NA; v_gene: TRBV6-4; d_gene: TRBD2; CDR3aa: CASSDHSSGGTVVGNEQFF; CDR3nt: TGTGCCAGCAGTGATCATTCTAGCGGGGGGACCGTGGTTGGTAATGAGCAGTTCTTC
j_gene: TRBJ2-3; abundance: NA; v_gene: TRBV14; d_gene: NA; CDR3aa: CASSQGQGLDTQYF; CDR3nt: TGTGCCAGCAGCCAAGGGCAGGGTCTAGATACGCAGTATTTT
j_gene: TRBJ2-6; abundance: NA; v_gene: TRBV10-3; d_gene: NA; CDR3aa: CAISESGQSSGANVLTF; CDR3nt: TGTGCCATCAGTGAGTCAGGACAAAGCTCTGGGGCCAACGTCCTGACTTTC
j_gene: TRBJ2-2; abundance: NA; v_gene: TRBV7-7; d_gene: NA; CDR3aa: CASSSEPQGPTASGELFF; CDR3nt: TGTGCTAGCAGCTCCGAACCCCAGGGGCCCACAGCGTCCGGGGAGCTGTTTTTT
j_gene: TRBJ1-5; abundance: NA; v_gene: TRBV4-1; d_gene: NA; CDR3aa: CASSPSTQNNQPQHF; CDR3nt: TGCGCCAGCAGCCCCAGTACACAGAACAATCAGCCCCAGCATTTT
j_gene: TRBJ2-1; abundance: NA; v_gene: TRBV10-2; d_gene: TRBD2; CDR3aa: CASRLAGGIYNEQFF; CDR3nt: TGCGCCAGCAGATTAGCGGGGGGGATCTACAATGAGCAGTTCTTC
j_gene: TRBJ2-2; abundance: few; v_gene: TRBV5-1; d_gene: NA; CDR3aa: CASSLLSGNTGELFF; CDR3nt: TGCGCCAGCAGCTTACTTAGCGGTAACACCGGGGAGCTGTTTTTT
j_gene: TRBJ2-5; abundance: NA; v_gene: TRBV10-3; d_gene: NA; CDR3aa: CAISEGAETQYF; CDR3nt: TGTGCCATCAGTGAAGGGGCGGAGACCCAGTACTTC
j_gene: TRBJ1-2; abundance: NA; v_gene: TRBV24-1; d_gene: NA; CDR3aa: CATSASGGPIGYTF; CDR3nt: TGTGCCACCAGTGCCTCGGGGGGTCCGATCGGCTACACCTTC
j_gene: TRBJ2-5; abundance: NA; v_gene: TRBV27; d_gene: NA; CDR3aa: CASSLRDPQETQYF; CDR3nt: TGTGCCAGCAGTTTACGGGATCCCCAAGAGACCCAGTACTTC
j_gene: TRBJ2-4; abundance: NA; v_gene: TRBV7-9; d_gene: TRBD1; CDR3aa: CASSTWTGLAKNIQYF; CDR3nt: TGTGCCAGCAGCACCTGGACAGGGCTAGCCAAAAACATTCAGTACTTC
j_gene: TRBJ1-1; abundance: once; v_gene: TRBV3-1/TRBV3-2; d_gene: NA; CDR3aa: CASSQDLGATEAFF; CDR3nt: TGTGCCAGCAGCCAAGATCTGGGGGCAACTGAAGCTTTCTTT
j_gene: TRBJ2-7; abundance: NA; v_gene: TRBV29-1; d_gene: NA; CDR3aa: CSHGDNSYEQYF; CDR3nt: TGCAGTCACGGCGACAACTCCTACGAGCAGTACTTC